The entry below gives a single T cell receptor (beta chain) sequence along with its context. This clonotype was recorded many times. There is no known antigen for this receptor. No per-base quality is available; no much larger clone lies one base away. The entry originates in a study of neurological immune-mediated disorders (dated by TCRdb to 2018 to 2020). About the study as a whole: Peripheral blood TCR-beta repertoires from patients with HTLV-I-associated myelopathy (HAM/TSP), patients with multiple sclerosis, and healthy controls were compared in the study using UMI-based sequencing. The 90 to 110 TCR-beta libraries covered PBMC samples along with longitudinal samples, technical triplicates, and paired sorted CD4+ and CD8+ T-cell subsets. The cohort comprised about 71 subjects: 14 HAM/TSP patients, some 34 multiple sclerosis patients and approximately 20 healthy controls.

The investigation overall reported the following: Across subjects, expanded clones never shared an identical CDR3 amino acid sequence, which suggests that the TCR-beta repertoires in every group were private. TCR clonal expansion was greatest in HAM/TSP patients and smallest in MS patients, who ranked below even healthy controls.

The healthy controls were volunteers from blood banks in Maryland, USA. For unsorted PBMC libraries, 2 million PBMCs were used after storage in RNAlater at -80 degrees C until RNA extraction. Peripheral blood was subjected to Ficoll-Hypaque density gradient centrifugation to isolate PBMCs, which were then cryopreserved in liquid nitrogen. cDNA was synthesized by template-switch 5'RACE using a primer with a 10-nucleotide random unique molecular identifier that tagged each TCR transcript. Every sequencing run yielded over 180 million TCR-beta sequences covering 15-18 subjects. The RNeasy kit was used for extraction of total RNA. TCR-beta VDJ regions were amplified with primers for the TCR constant region and the 5'RACE anchor, using the KAPA Real-time Library Amplification kit. Sample indexes and Illumina adaptors were added in a first PCR, and a second PCR then increased library yield. After Ampure bead purification, the roughly 650 bp TCR product was size-selected on a 2% E-gel SizeSelection system. Before pooling, library quality was checked on a Bioanalyzer, concentration was measured with Qubit, and libraries were quantified with the Kapa Library Quantification kit. Paired-end 2 x 150 bp sequencing of the libraries was performed on an Illumina HiSeq 2500. To increase sequence diversity, roughly 23-30% phiX was spiked into each library pool. Turning to the authors' computational methods: Quality-filtered reads were processed with the UMI-based MiGEC pipeline, and over 90% of raw TCR sequences were removed by the MiGEC pipeline during error correction. IMGT germline references were used for alignment of VDJ genes, and clonotypes were defined by a unique CDR3 amino acid sequence together with V-J genes. Clonal expansion, Shannon diversity and CDR3 relatedness were evaluated with VDJtools (CalcPairwiseDistances, ClusterSamples), while phylogenetic trees were built in CLCbio workbench. Clones with at least 8 unique UMIs were defined as expanded, with this threshold being based on coefficient-of-variation modelling across technical triplicates. The public reads were reanalyzed by TCRdb: fastp trimming at Q25, MiXCR alignment, in-frame beta chains only. A single entry per CDR3 protein holds the most common genes and DNA from its merged rows. For this entry, the V and J calls and clone size follow TCRdb and not the study's own pipeline. In all, the sample holds approximately 30,000 distinct CDR3 sequences, and roughly 20% of those were seen once. 16% of the sample comes from the top ten.

Sequenced sample: PBMCs. This TCR derives from a woman aged 60-70 years in good health.

For the CDR3, the sequence is CASSQDGISGYGYTF. The DNA sequence is given as TGTGCCAGCAGCCAAGATGGCATTTCGGGCTATGGCTACACCTTC. Rearrangement joined TRBV3-1 to TRBJ1-2; the D gene is not confidently resolved. Looking up the germline V gene (reference sequence) yields CDR1 LGHDT and CDR2 YNNKEL. The cysteine opens and the phenylalanine closes a CDR3 of 15 amino acids. Left in the record is the CDR3 DNA by itself, 45 bases read in frame from the first base. The V end loses 0 bases and the J end loses 4 bases, and a stretch of 12 bases separates them.